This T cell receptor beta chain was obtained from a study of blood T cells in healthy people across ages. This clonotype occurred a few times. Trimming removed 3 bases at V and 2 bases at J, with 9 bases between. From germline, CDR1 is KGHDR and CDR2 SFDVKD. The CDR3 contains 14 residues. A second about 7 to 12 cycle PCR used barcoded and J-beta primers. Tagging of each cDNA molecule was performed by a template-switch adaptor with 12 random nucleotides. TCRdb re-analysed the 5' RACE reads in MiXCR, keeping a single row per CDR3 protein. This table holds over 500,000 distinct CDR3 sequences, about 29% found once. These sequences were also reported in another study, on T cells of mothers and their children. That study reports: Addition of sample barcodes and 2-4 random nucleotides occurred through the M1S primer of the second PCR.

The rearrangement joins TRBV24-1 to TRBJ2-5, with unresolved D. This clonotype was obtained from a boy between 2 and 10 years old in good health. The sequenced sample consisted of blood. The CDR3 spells CATSDKNGQETQYF. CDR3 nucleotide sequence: TGTGCCACCAGTGATAAAAATGGGCAAGAGACCCAGTACTTC.